This T cell receptor (beta chain) is from a study of CD8+ T cells in alopecia areata. Across the study: Administration of oral tofacitinib to treated patients was at 5 to 10 mg twice daily.

Extracted from the samples, RNA was reverse transcribed into cDNA to serve as the sequencing template. Some clones are missing from TCRdb's copy, which holds only in-frame ones; the method was immunoSEQ multiplex PCR. The profile shows about 190,000 clones, 60% of them singletons. As to treatment: oral pan-JAK inhibitor, 5-10 mg twice daily. The investigators collected lesional scalp punch biopsies and peripheral blood from alopecia areata patients. Findings and caveats of the study: Sequence data from scalp samples additionally include resident alphabeta T cells of normal skin.

This clone was counted a few times. The antigen is unknown. At one end the junction does not follow the germline gene, possibly because of a read error. This specimen consisted of CD4+ T cells sorted from blood, obtained at week 24, from a patient treated with tofacitinib. This receptor was taken from a human donor with alopecia areata.

The DNA of the CDR3 is TGTGCCACCAGAGCCGGGACTAGCTCCCACGAGCAGTACTTC. Translating it yields CATRAGTSSHEQYF. V is TRBV15 and J is TRBJ2-7; 9 nucleotides line up with TRBD2. This CDR3 region has 14 residues. CDR1 and CDR2 from the germline V gene are LNHNV and YYDKDF (reference sequence). Variable domain in full (rest from reference TRBV15 and TRBJ2-7): DAMVIQNPRYQVTQFGKPVTLSCSQTLNHNVMYWYQQKSSQAPKLLFHYYDKDFNNEADTPDNFQSRRPNTSFCFLDIRSPGLGDTAMYLCATRAGTSSHEQYFGPGTRLTVT.